This TCR beta chain is drawn from a study of STAT5B mutations in CD4+ large granular lymphocyte leukemia. Findings and caveats of the study: No patients shared main leukemic clonotypes, though around 25% appeared at low frequency elsewhere. 8/27 top patient clones versus 2/35 control clones were TRBV06-family.

The assay was immunoSEQ multiplex PCR, and TCRdb's table has in-frame clones only and misses some. The table shows tens of thousands of clones, with roughly 75% occurring only once. About this clone: Its antigen is unknown.

The germline V gene has CDR1 LNHDA and CDR2 SQIVND (reference sequence). V dropped 4 bases and J dropped 4; count of bases not matched to a gene: 6. The CDR3 loop spans 14 amino acids. The sequencing input was CD4+ T cells from blood buffy coats. The rearrangement links TRBV19 to TRBJ1-2, with 7 nucleotides matching TRBD1. This receptor was identified in a human donor in good health. The CDR3 spells CASSTPDRSYGYTF. Here the CDR3 DNA reads TGTGCCAGTAGTACCCCGGACAGGAGCTATGGCTACACCTTC.